This T cell receptor beta chain was sequenced for a study of cytomegalovirus exposure and HLA in healthy donors. Germline CDR1 and CDR2: MNHEY and SVGAGI. V shed 6 bases and J shed 4 bases, with 12 bases lying between them. The length of the CDR3 is 13 residues. This clone was picked up one time. 60 Vbeta and 13 Jbeta primers were used in PCR. TCRdb's table, derived via immunoSEQ multiplex PCR, lists solely in-frame clones and lacks some. The sample has some 110,000 clones, approximately 78% seen once. The sequence derives from a man aged 40-49 years in good health and CMV-seronegative. The specimen sequenced was PBMCs. This sequence joins TRBV6-5 and TRBJ1-2; TRBD1 is a possible D gene (5 bases). The CDR3 sequence: CASSPSGVYGYTF. CDR3 DNA sequence: TGTGCCAGCAGCCCGTCGGGGGTCTATGGCTACACCTTC.